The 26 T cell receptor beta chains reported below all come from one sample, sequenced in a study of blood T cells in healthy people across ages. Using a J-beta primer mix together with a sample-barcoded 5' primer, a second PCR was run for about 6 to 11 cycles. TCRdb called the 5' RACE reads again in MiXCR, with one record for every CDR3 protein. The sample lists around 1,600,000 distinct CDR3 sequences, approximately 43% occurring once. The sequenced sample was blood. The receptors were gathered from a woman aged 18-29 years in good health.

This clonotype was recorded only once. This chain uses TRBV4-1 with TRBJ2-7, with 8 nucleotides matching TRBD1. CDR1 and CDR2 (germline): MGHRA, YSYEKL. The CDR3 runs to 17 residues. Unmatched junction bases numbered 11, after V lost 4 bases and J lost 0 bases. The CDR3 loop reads CASSLATGTGTSYEQYF. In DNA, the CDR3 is TGCGCCAGCAGCCTGGCGACTGGGACAGGCACCTCCTACGAGCAGTACTTC.

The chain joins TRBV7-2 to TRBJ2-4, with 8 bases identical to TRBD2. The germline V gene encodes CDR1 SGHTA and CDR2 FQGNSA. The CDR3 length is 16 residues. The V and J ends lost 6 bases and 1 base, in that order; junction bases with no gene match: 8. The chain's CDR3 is CASSAGGYTAKNIQYF. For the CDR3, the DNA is TGTGCCAGCAGTGCGGGAGGATATACTGCCAAAAACATTCAGTACTTC.

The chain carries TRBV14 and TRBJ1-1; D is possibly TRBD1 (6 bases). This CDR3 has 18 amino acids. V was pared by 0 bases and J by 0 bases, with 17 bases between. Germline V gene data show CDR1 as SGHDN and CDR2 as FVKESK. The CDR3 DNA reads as TGTGCCAGCAGCCAAGATTCGAGGGGGACTACTCTGAACACTGAAGCTTTCTTT. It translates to CASSQDSRGTTLNTEAFF.

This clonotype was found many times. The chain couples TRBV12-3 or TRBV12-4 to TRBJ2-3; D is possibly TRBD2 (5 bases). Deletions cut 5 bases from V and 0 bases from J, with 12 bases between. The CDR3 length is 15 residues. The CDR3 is CASSSRGPSTDTQYF. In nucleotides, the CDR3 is TGTGCCAGCAGTAGCCGGGGTCCTAGCACAGATACGCAGTATTTT.

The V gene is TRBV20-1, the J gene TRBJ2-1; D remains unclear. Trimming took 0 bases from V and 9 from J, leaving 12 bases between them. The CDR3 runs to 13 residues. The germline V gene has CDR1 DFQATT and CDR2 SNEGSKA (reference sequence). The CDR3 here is CSAREDSTLEQFF. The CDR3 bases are TGCAGTGCTAGAGAGGATAGCACCCTTGAGCAGTTCTTC.

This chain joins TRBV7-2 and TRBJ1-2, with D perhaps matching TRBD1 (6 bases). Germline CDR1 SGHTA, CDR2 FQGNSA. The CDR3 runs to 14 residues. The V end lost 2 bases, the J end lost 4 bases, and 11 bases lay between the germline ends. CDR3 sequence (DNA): TGTGCCAGCAGCTTAAATCCAGGGGTCTATGGCTACACCTTC. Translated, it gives CASSLNPGVYGYTF.

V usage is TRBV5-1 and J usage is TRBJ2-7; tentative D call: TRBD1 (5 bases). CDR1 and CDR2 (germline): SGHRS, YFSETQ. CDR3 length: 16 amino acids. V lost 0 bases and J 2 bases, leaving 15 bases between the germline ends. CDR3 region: CASSLGDRIGTYEQYF. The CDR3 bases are TGCGCCAGCAGCTTGGGTGACAGAATCGGTACCTACGAGCAGTACTTC.

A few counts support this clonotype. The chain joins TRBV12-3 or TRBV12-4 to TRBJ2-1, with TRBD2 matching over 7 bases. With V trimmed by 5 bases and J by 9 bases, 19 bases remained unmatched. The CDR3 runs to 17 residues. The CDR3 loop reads CASSLVGRGAPGGEQFF. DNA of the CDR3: TGTGCCAGCAGTCTCGTCGGCCGGGGCGCTCCGGGGGGTGAGCAGTTCTTC.

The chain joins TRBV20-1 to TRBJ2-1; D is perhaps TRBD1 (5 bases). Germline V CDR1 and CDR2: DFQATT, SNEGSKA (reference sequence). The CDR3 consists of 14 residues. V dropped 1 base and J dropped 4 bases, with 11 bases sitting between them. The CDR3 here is CSARVGQVYNEQFF. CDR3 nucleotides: TGCAGTGCTAGAGTGGGGCAGGTATACAATGAGCAGTTCTTC.

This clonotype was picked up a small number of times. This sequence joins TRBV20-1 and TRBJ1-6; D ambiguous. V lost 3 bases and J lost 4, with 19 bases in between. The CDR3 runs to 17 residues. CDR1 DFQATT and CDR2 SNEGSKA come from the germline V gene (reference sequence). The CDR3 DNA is TGCAGTGCTAGGGGTCGCGCGGGCAGAAGTTATAATTCACCCCTCCACTTT. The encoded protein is CSARGRAGRSYNSPLHF.

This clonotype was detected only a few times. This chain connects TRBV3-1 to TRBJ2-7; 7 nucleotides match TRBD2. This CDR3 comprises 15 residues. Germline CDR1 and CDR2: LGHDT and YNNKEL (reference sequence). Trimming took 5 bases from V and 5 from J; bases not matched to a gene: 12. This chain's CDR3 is CASSNLADYGDEQYF. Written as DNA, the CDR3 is TGTGCCAGCAGCAATCTAGCGGATTACGGGGACGAGCAGTACTTC.

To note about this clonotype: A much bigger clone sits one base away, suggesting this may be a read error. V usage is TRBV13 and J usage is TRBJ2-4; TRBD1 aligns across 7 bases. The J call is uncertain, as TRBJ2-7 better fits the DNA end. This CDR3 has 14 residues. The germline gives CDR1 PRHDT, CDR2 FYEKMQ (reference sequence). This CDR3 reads CANSLEQGSYEQYF. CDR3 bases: TGTGCCAACAGCTTAGAACAGGGGTCCTACGAGCAGTACTTC.

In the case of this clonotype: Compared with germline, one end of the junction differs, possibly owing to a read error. In DNA form, the CDR3 reads TGCAGTGCTAGACTAGCGGGGATAAGCACAGGTACGCAGTATTTT. Translation gives CSARLAGISTGTQYF. The chain joins TRBV20-1 to TRBJ2-3, with TRBD2 matching 9 bases. Germline-derived CDR1 and CDR2 are DFQATT and SNEGSKA (reference sequence). The CDR3 runs to 15 residues.

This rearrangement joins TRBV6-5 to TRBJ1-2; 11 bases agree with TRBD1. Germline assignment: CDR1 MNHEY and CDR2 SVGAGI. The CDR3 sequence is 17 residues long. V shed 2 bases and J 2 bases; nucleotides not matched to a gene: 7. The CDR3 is CASSYRVGQGANYGYTF. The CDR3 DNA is TGTGCCAGCAGTTACCGAGTTGGACAGGGGGCAAACTATGGCTACACCTTC.

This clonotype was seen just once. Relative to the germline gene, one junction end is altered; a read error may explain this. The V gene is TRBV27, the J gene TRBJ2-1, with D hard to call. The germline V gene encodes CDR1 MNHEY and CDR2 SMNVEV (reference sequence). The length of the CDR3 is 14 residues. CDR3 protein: CASGLVGQYNEQFF. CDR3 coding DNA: TGTGCCAGCGGTTTAGTTGGGCAGTACAATGAGCAGTTCTTC.

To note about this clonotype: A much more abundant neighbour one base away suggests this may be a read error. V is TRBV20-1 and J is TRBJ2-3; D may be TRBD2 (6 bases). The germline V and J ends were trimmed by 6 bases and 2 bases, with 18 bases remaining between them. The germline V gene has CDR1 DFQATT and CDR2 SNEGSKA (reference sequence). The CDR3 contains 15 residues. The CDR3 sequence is CSAARPRLDTDTQYF. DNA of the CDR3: TGCAGTGCCGCCCGCCCCAGACTAGACACAGATACGCAGTATTTT.

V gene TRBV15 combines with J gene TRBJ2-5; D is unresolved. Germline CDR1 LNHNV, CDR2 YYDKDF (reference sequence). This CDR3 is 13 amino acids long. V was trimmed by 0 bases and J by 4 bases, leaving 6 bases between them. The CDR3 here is CATSRDNTETQYF. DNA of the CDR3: TGTGCCACCAGCAGAGATAATACAGAGACCCAGTACTTC.

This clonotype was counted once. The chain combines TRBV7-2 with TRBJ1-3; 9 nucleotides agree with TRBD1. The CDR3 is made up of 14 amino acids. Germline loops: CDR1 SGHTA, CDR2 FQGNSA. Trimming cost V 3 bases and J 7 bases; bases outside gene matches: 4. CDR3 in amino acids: CASSFYDRGNTIYF. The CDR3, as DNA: TGTGCCAGCAGCTTCTACGACAGGGGGAACACCATATATTTT.

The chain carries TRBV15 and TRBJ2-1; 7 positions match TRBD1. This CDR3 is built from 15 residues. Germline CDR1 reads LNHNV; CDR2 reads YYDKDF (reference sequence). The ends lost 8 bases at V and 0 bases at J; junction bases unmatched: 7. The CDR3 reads CATQGDRSSYNEQFF. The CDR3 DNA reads TGTGCCACCCAGGGGGACCGGAGCTCCTACAATGAGCAGTTCTTC.

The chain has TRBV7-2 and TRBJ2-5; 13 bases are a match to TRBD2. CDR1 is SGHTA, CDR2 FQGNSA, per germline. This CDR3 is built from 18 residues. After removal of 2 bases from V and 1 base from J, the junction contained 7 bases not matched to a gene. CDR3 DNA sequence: TGTGCCAGCAGCTTACGGGGACTAGCGGGACTTCTCCAAGAGACCCAGTACTTC. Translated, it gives CASSLRGLAGLLQETQYF.

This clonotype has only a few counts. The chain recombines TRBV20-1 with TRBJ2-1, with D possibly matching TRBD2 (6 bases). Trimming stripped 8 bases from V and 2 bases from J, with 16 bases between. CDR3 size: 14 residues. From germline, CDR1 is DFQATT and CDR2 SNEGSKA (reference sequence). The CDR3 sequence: CSPRRESPYNEQFF. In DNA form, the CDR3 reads TGCAGTCCGCGACGGGAGTCCCCCTACAATGAGCAGTTCTTC.

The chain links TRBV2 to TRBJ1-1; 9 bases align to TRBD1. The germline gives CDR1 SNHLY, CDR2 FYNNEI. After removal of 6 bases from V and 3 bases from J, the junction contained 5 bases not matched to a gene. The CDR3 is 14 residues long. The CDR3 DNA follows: TGTGCCAGCAGCGCCGACAGGGGGTACACTGAAGCTTTCTTT. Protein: CASSADRGYTEAFF.

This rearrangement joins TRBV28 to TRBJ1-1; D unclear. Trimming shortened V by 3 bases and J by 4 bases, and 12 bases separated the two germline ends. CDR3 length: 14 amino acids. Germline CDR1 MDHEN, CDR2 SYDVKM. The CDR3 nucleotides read TGTGCCAGCAGTTTCCGGTCTTGGGGCACTGAAGCTTTCTTT. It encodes CASSFRSWGTEAFF.

The DNA of the CDR3 is TGTGCCAGCACCCTAGAGTGGGTAGCTGGAAACACCATATATTTT. Translated, it gives CASTLEWVAGNTIYF. The chain combines TRBV7-9 with TRBJ1-3, with D unclear. V was shortened by 7 bases and J by 2 bases, with 15 bases between the two germline ends. Germline assignment: CDR1 SEHNR and CDR2 FQNEAQ (reference sequence). CDR3 length: 15 amino acids.

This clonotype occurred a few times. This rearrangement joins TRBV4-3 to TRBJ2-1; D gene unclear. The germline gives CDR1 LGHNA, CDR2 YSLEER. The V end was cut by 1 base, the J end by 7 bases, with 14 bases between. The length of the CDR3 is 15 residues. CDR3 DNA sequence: TGCGCCAGCAGCCAAGTTACCTTGCTCGGGAATGAGCAGTTCTTC. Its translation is CASSQVTLLGNEQFF.

This chain's CDR3 is CASSLGALTQHQPQHF. Written as DNA, the CDR3 is TGTGCCAGCAGCTTGGGGGCCTTAACTCAACATCAGCCCCAGCATTTT. The V and J genes are TRBV5-6 and TRBJ1-5, with unresolved D. CDR1 and CDR2 from the germline V gene are SGHDT and YYEEEE. The ends were cut back, 0 bases at V and 5 bases at J, with 15 bases in the middle. This CDR3 is built from 16 residues.